The 22 T cell receptor beta chains below were found in one sample sequenced in a study of shared clonotypes between healthy human individuals. The data were produced by immunoSEQ multiplex PCR, yet TCRdb's version contains in-frame clones alone and is incomplete. The sample yields 550,000 to 850,000 clones, over 60% seen once. Sequencing input: memory CD4+ T cells sorted from blood. Sample subset: CD45RA-negative fraction. These receptors were obtained from a woman between 25 and 40 years old in good health.

V is TRBV4-2 and J is TRBJ1-4; D is unresolved. V gave up 4 bases and J gave up 8 bases, with 14 bases separating them. Germline V CDR1 and CDR2: LGHNA, YNFKEQ. This CDR3 has 14 amino acids. CDR3 loop: CASSLSWGGEKLFF. CDR3 nucleotides: TGTGCCAGCAGCCTATCCTGGGGAGGAGAAAAACTGTTTTTT.

The table lists this clone with a count of one. The chain employs TRBV18 and TRBJ1-1, with 7 bases that match TRBD1. The ends lost 1 base at V and 4 bases at J; junction bases unmatched: 6. CDR3 length: 15 amino acids. CDR1 is KGHSH and CDR2 is LQKENI in the germline V gene. The CDR3 sequence is CASSPLGQEGTEAFF. The CDR3 nucleotides read TGTGCCAGCTCACCACTTGGACAGGAGGGCACTGAAGCTTTCTTT.

With respect to this clone: With a much larger clone just one base away, this may be a read error. CDR3: CASSPYQETQYF. CDR3 nucleotides: TGTGCCAGCAGCCCGTACCAAGAGACCCAGTACTTC. V and J are TRBV9 and TRBJ2-5, with D hard to call. Between the trimmed V and J ends, which lost 4 bases and 0 bases, there was a span of 4 bases. Germline V gene data show CDR1 as SGDLS and CDR2 as YYNGEE. This CDR3 has 12 residues.

The gene calls are TRBV4-1 and TRBJ2-1, with TRBD2 matching 9 bases. Trimming removed 5 bases from V and 4 bases from J; junction bases left unmatched: 12. The CDR3 length is 17 residues. Germline assignment: CDR1 MGHRA and CDR2 YSYEKL. The DNA for the CDR3 is TGCGCCAGCAGCTTTAGGGTTAGCGGGAGTCCTTACAATGAGCAGTTCTTC. As protein: CASSFRVSGSPYNEQFF.

CDR3 sequence (DNA): TGTGCCAGCAGCCCGATCGGCGAAAACATTCAGTACTTC. Amino acid sequence: CASSPIGENIQYF. This sequence joins TRBV7-9 and TRBJ2-4; D gene uncertain. V lost 5 bases, J lost 5 bases, and 10 bases lay in between. The germline gives CDR1 SEHNR, CDR2 FQNEAQ (reference sequence). This CDR3 spans 13 amino acids.

This chain connects TRBV19 to TRBJ1-5; the D gene is possibly TRBD1 (5 bases). Germline V gene sequence: CDR1 LNHDA, CDR2 SQIVND (reference sequence). V lost 4 bases, J lost 1 base, and 11 bases lay in between. The CDR3 length is 15 residues. Written as DNA, the CDR3 is TGTGCCAGTAGTACCGAGGGACTGAGCAATCAGCCCCAGCATTTT. Encoded protein: CASSTEGLSNQPQHF.

The genes are TRBV10-3 and TRBJ2-5; D may correspond to TRBD1 or TRBD2 (5 bases each). The V gene lost 3 bases and the J gene lost 4 bases, with 18 bases spanning the gap. The CDR3 is made up of 16 amino acids. Germline loops: CDR1 ENHRY, CDR2 SYGVKD. In DNA, the CDR3 is TGTGCCATCAGTGACCCCGGGACGGCAGGGAGAGAGACCCAGTACTTC. Translating it yields CAISDPGTAGRETQYF.

This clone was counted only a few times. V and J are TRBV2 and TRBJ2-3; 15 bases agree with TRBD2. V trimming: 5 bases; J trimming: 5 bases; junction bases outside the gene matches: 5. Germline values: CDR1 SNHLY, CDR2 FYNNEI. This CDR3 has 16 amino acids. The CDR3 loop reads CASSRTSGRVGDTQYF. In DNA form, the CDR3 reads TGTGCCAGCAGTCGGACTAGCGGGAGGGTCGGAGATACGCAGTATTTT.

The chain recombines TRBV28 with TRBJ2-3, with 7 bases matching TRBD1. V lost 4 bases to trimming and J lost 2 bases; unmatched junction nucleotides: 6. CDR1 is MDHEN, CDR2 SYDVKM, per germline. This CDR3 is 15 amino acids long. CDR3 protein: CASSSTGTVTDTQYF. Here the CDR3 DNA reads TGTGCCAGCAGTTCTACCGGGACAGTCACAGATACGCAGTATTTT. The variable domain in full, with the rest retrieved from reference TRBV28 and TRBJ2-3, is DVKVTQSSRYLVKRTGEKVFLECVQDMDHENMFWYRQDPGLGLRLIYFSYDVKMKEKGDIPEGYSVSREKKERFSLILESASTNQTSMYLCASSSTGTVTDTQYFGPGTRLTVL.

This clone was seen a single time. The chain has TRBV27 and TRBJ1-2; D ambiguous. Germline CDR1 and CDR2: MNHEY and SMNVEV (reference sequence). Trimming removed 0 bases at V and 6 bases at J, with 8 bases between. This CDR3 is 13 amino acids long. Here the CDR3 DNA reads TGTGCCAGCAGTTTATCGGGTCTGGATGGCTACACCTTC. Amino acids: CASSLSGLDGYTF.

The chain links TRBV15 to TRBJ1-4; TRBD1 is a possible D gene (6 bases). Trimming removed 2 bases from V and 1 base from J, with 14 bases in between. CDR3 size: 17 residues. CDR1 and CDR2 (germline): LNHNV, YYDKDF (reference sequence). The CDR3 sequence is CATSRKGQTLTNEKLFF. CDR3 bases: TGTGCCACCAGCAGAAAAGGACAGACGTTAACTAATGAAAAACTGTTTTTT.

This clone was counted a single time. Other DNA variants within this sample encode the same CDR3. The chain is built from TRBV30 and TRBJ1-1; no reliable D call. Looked up from germline, CDR1 is GTSNPN and CDR2 is SVGIG (reference sequence). This CDR3 spans 12 amino acids. V shed 2 bases and J shed 2 bases, with 6 bases lying between them. CDR3 coding DNA: TGTGCCTGGAGTAGGATAAACACTGAAGCTTTCTTT. It translates to CAWSRINTEAFF.

V gene TRBV11-3 combines with J gene TRBJ1-2; D remains unclear. Germline-derived CDR1 and CDR2 are SGHNT and YENEEA. CDR3 length: 18 amino acids. Trimming cost V 0 bases and J 4 bases, with 21 bases left between them. CDR3 residues: CASSLDRAAISPPYGYTF. CDR3 coding DNA: TGTGCCAGCAGCTTAGATCGGGCTGCCATTAGTCCGCCCTATGGCTACACCTTC.

This chain joins TRBV5-1 and TRBJ2-2; 10 bases map to TRBD2. Germline V gene sequence: CDR1 SGHRS, CDR2 YFSETQ. CDR3 length: 16 amino acids. V lost 4 bases and J lost 3; bases outside the gene matches: 6. For the CDR3, the DNA is TGCGCCAGCAGCCCATCCGGGACTAGCGACACCGGGGAGCTGTTTTTT. Protein: CASSPSGTSDTGELFF. The whole variable domain, remainder taken from reference TRBV5-1 and TRBJ2-2, is KAGVTQTPRYLIKTRGQQVTLSCSPISGHRSVSWYQQTPGQGLQFLFEYFSETQRNKGNFPGRFSGRQFSNSRSEMNVSTLELGDSALYLCASSPSGTSDTGELFFGEGSRLTVL.

This clone has just one count. This sequence joins TRBV29-1 and TRBJ1-4; D is unresolved. Trimming pared 4 bases from V and 2 bases from J, leaving 8 bases between. There are 13 residues in the CDR3. Germline V gene lookup returns CDR1 SQVTM and CDR2 ANQGSEA. The CDR3 loop reads CSVGAATNEKLFF. Here the CDR3 DNA reads TGCAGCGTTGGGGCAGCCACTAATGAAAAACTGTTTTTT. The full variable domain, in which reference TRBV29-1 and TRBJ1-4 provide the parts outside the CDR3, is SAVISQKPSRDICQRGTSLTIQCQVDSQVTMMFWYRQQPGQSLTLIATANQGSEATYESGFVIDKFPISRPNLTFSTLTVSNMSPEDSSIYLCSVGAATNEKLFFGSGTQLSVL.

This clone has only one observation. The rearrangement joins TRBV6-4 to TRBJ2-1, with a possible D match to TRBD2 (5 bases). The CDR3 has 15 residues. With 1 base removed from V and 2 bases from J, the gap between germline ends came to 9 bases. Germline lookup yields CDR1 MRHNA and CDR2 SNTAGT. For the CDR3, the DNA is TGTGCCAGCAGTGACTTTCCGGGAACCTACAATGAGCAGTTCTTC. Amino acid sequence: CASSDFPGTYNEQFF.

This clone showed up just once. The same CDR3 is also encoded by other DNA sequences in this sample. This chain connects TRBV18 to TRBJ2-7; 7 nucleotides align to TRBD1. This CDR3 is built from 14 residues. Germline CDR1 KGHSH, CDR2 LQKENI. The J segment lost 1 base and the V segment lost 2 bases, leaving 2 bases of the junction unmatched. The CDR3 reads CASSPSTGSYEQYF. Written as DNA, the CDR3 is TGTGCCAGCTCACCATCGACAGGGTCCTACGAGCAGTACTTC.

The J gene is TRBJ2-5, the V gene TRBV28; TRBD1 is a possible D gene (5 bases). In germline, CDR1 is MDHEN, CDR2 SYDVKM. The CDR3 is made up of 13 amino acids. The germline V and J ends were trimmed by 7 bases and 3 bases, with 12 bases remaining between them. CDR3 sequence: CASTPGREETQYF. The CDR3 DNA is TGTGCCAGCACCCCGGGCAGGGAAGAGACCCAGTACTTC. Using reference TRBV28 and TRBJ2-5 for the parts outside the CDR3, the full variable domain is DVKVTQSSRYLVKRTGEKVFLECVQDMDHENMFWYRQDPGLGLRLIYFSYDVKMKEKGDIPEGYSVSREKKERFSLILESASTNQTSMYLCASTPGREETQYFGPGTRLLVL.

The chain links TRBV5-1 to TRBJ2-3; D is ambiguous. This CDR3 contains 15 residues. Germline V gene data show CDR1 as SGHRS and CDR2 as YFSETQ. Trimming left V 4 bases short and J 4 bases short, with 16 bases between. CDR3 loop: CASSNRTDGSDTQYF. CDR3 sequence (DNA): TGCGCCAGCAGCAATCGGACGGACGGATCAGATACGCAGTATTTT.

Written as DNA, the CDR3 is TGTGCCTATCACAGCTCGGGAGGAGGTACTGGAAACACCATATATTTT. Amino acids: CAYHSSGGGTGNTIYF. The chain is built from TRBV19 and TRBJ1-3; D is uncertain. The CDR3 is 16 residues long. Germline V gene lookup returns CDR1 LNHDA and CDR2 SQIVND (reference sequence). V lost 11 bases to trimming and J lost 2 bases, with 22 bases between them.

This clone occurred once. The genes are TRBV10-2 and TRBJ1-1; 8 bases map to TRBD1. J was trimmed by 9 bases and V by 5 bases; bases with no gene match: 5. Germline lookup yields CDR1 WSHSY and CDR2 SAAADI. This CDR3 spans 12 amino acids. CDR3 sequence: CASSPTGGKAFF. CDR3 nucleotides: TGCGCCAGCAGTCCTACAGGGGGAAAAGCTTTCTTT.

The V and J genes are TRBV28 and TRBJ2-1; 9 positions agree with TRBD2. The ends lost 6 bases at V and 8 bases at J; junction bases unmatched: 5. Germline CDR1 MDHEN, CDR2 SYDVKM. This CDR3 contains 13 residues. CDR3 nucleotides: TGTGCCAGCAGGGGGACTAGCCCCCATGAGCAGTTCTTC. It specifies CASRGTSPHEQFF.